This T cell receptor beta chain was captured in a study of shared clonotypes between healthy human individuals (dated by TCRdb to 2020 to 2022). The study in broad terms: A few men and a couple of women, aged 18 to 49 years, made up the cohort. Per donor, three plates each were used for CD4 naive and CD4 memory, two for CD8 naive, and one for CD8 memory. The study deeply sequenced blood TCR repertoires of several healthy adults to estimate repertoire size and the extent of clonotype sharing between individuals. To increase sequencing depth and limit assay-specific biases, TCR repertoire library preparation and sequencing were carried out by different laboratories using diverse techniques. Between about 0.94 and 10 billion PBMCs per donor were obtained by leukapheresis.

CD8 naive samples were obtained by positive selection for CCR7 among CD45RO-negative cells, yielding a CD45RA+CCR7+ population from which TemRA cells were excluded. The donors were healthy, HIV-negative adults with no recently reported acute infections or vaccinations. All donors were Caucasian adults living in Nashville, Tennessee, USA. Blood was obtained by leukapheresis, after which PBMCs were separated by Ficoll-Histopaque density gradient centrifugation and cryopreserved in liquid nitrogen vapor phase. Purity and quantity of every magnetically sorted T cell population were checked by analytical flow cytometry. From each sorted fraction, genomic DNA was isolated and quantified by UV absorbance on a Nanodrop 2000c. Using the deep immunoSEQ assay, multiplex PCR amplified TCR CDR3 regions from genomic DNA. For each cell subset, the extracted genomic DNA was distributed evenly across all wells of several immunoSEQ 96-well plates, and each plate served as one replicate. Each replicate PCR for sorted subsets received about 0.2 ug genomic DNA, equal to 28,000 or so T cell genomes. Purified libraries were quantified with a Qubit 3.0 fluorometer, sized on a Bioanalyzer 2100, and re-quantified with the KAPA Library Quantification kit. Every immunoSEQ 96-well plate was sequenced on a separate single-read 150-cycle Illumina NextSeq 550 flow cell. The paper's processing steps were these. The immunoSEQ output contained only junctional sequences without quality scores, so filtering could not match that applied to full-length reads. Sequences were annotated with PyIR, a Python wrapper for IgBLAST v1.9, using IMGT germline references to assign V/J genes and CDR3. Any read was removed if the V/J assignment was weak (E-value above 1e-6), the CDR3 was missing, or the read contained stop codons, out-of-frame junctions, or ambiguous translated residues. V3J clonotypes were defined as sequences sharing an identical inferred V gene, J gene, and CDR3 amino acid sequence. The percentage overlap between two repertoires was calculated by dividing the number of shared unique clonotypes by the size of the smaller repertoire. RTK rarefaction, the Chao1 estimator, and Recon v2.1 estimates of unobserved clonotypes were used to assess repertoire richness. OLGA was used to compute generation probabilities for all TCRbeta clonotypes that the gDNA method yielded from a handful of donors. TCRdb obtained this table from immuneACCESS and retained in-frame rearrangements with V and J assigned. These tables miss some clones; where compared with another copy, unresolved V genes account for less than half of the shortfall, and the remainder is unexplained. The V and J calls and clone size come from that table; D and trimming were worked out from the DNA. The sample table records about 680,000 clones; 92% of these occur just once. The top ten clonotypes cover approximately 24% of the sample.

The germline V gene (reference sequence) sets CDR1 to SEHNR and CDR2 to FQNEAQ. V and J are trimmed by 1 base and 0 bases, and the gene matches miss 4 bases of the junction. Inclusive of the bounding cysteine and phenylalanine, the CDR3 is 16 residues long. Just the 48-base CDR3 DNA is kept, in frame starting at base 1. What the work shows at the level of the full study, not this receptor alone: Larger estimated clonotype richness was generally found for naive subsets than for memory subsets. Pairwise subsampling indicated that sequencing depth was expected to affect the degree of clonotype sharing among donors. Incomplete sequencing was indicated by rarefaction of sorted-subset datasets, despite the large sequencing depth. Compared with non-shared clonotypes, the clonotypes found in all four sorted-subset donors had higher generation probabilities. Across four donors, approximately 4.9% of naive CD4, approximately 3.5% of naive CD8, roughly 2.3% of memory CD4, and 0.3% to 0.45% of memory CD8 clonotypes were shared. Because the study included only a small number of donors, the genetic and exposure-history diversity represented was limited. Sampling was restricted to blood, and TCR repertoires in tissues likely differ from the TCR repertoires found in blood.

Worth noting for this clone: Its antigen has not been determined. No qualities accompany the bases; no much larger clone lies one base away.

This chain joins TRBV7-9 to TRBJ2-5, and 8 junctional nucleotides match TRBD2. The source is a man aged 30 to 39 in good health. Material for sequencing was naive CD8+ T cells sorted from blood. This specimen's cell subset or site label, interpreted: CD45RA+CCR7+. This receptor has the CDR3 CASSLVISGDQETQYF. The base sequence is TGTGCCAGCAGCTTAGTAATTAGCGGGGACCAAGAGACCCAGTACTTC. Where the CDR3 stops, the reference TRBV7-9 and TRBJ2-5 genes take over; the full variable domain is DTGVSQNPRHKITKRGQNVTFRCDPISEHNRLYWYRQTLGQGPEFLTYFQNEAQLEKSRLLSDRFSAERPKGSFSTLEIQRTEQGDSAMYLCASSLVISGDQETQYFGPGTRLLVL.